The T cell receptor beta chain under discussion was sequenced for a study of T cell responses to AZD1222 COVID-19 vaccine. Assay used: immunoSEQ multiplex PCR; TCRdb lists only in-frame clones, some missing. The sample has approximately 150,000 clones; nearly 95% are singletons. This clone was observed a single time. CDR1 is KGHSH and CDR2 is LQKENI in the germline V gene. The CDR3 contains 15 residues. Germline trimming cut 2 bases from V and 7 bases from J; bases unmatched to any gene: 10. Sequenced here: peripheral blood, sampled on day 0 of AZD1222 vaccination. This sequence was found in an adult in good health. The rearrangement joins TRBV18 to TRBJ1-1; 7 bases match TRBD1. The CDR3 protein is CASSPRQGAAIEAFF. The CDR3 DNA follows: TGTGCCAGCTCACCAAGACAGGGAGCGGCAATTGAAGCTTTCTTT. The full variable domain, in which reference TRBV18 and TRBJ1-1 provide the parts outside the CDR3, is NAGVMQNPRHLVRRRGQEARLRCSPMKGHSHVYWYRQLPEEGLKFMVYLQKENIIDESGMPKERFSAEFPKEGPSILRIQQVVRGDSAAYFCASSPRQGAAIEAFFGQGTRLTVV.